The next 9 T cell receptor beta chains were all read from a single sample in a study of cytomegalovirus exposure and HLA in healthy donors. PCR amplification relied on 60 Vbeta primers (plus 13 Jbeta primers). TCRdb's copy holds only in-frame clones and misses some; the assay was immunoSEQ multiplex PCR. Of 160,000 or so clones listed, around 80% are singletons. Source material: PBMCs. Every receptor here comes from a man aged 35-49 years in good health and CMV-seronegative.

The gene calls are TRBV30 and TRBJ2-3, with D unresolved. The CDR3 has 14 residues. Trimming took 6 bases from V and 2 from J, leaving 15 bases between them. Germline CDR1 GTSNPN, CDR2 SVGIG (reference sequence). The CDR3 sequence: CACHPREPTDTQYF. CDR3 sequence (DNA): TGTGCCTGCCACCCGAGAGAACCCACAGATACGCAGTATTTT.

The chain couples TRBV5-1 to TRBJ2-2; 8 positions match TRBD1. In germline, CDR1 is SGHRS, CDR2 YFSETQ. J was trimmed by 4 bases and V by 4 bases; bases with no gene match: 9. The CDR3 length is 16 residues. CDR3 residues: CASSGATGVGTGELFF. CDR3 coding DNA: TGCGCCAGCAGCGGGGCGACAGGGGTTGGCACCGGGGAGCTGTTTTTT.

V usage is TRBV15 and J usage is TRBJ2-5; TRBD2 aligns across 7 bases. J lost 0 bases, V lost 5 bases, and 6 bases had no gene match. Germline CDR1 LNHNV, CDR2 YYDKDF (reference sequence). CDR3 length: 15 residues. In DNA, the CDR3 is TGTGCCACCAGCCTAGCGGAGCCGTACCAAGAGACCCAGTACTTC. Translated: CATSLAEPYQETQYF.

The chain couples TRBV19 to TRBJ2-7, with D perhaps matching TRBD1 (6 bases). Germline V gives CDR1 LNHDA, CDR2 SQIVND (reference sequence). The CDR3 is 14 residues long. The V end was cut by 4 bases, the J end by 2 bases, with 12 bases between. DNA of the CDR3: TGTGCCAGTAGTAGTCACTCAGGGGCCTACGAGCAGTACTTC. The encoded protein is CASSSHSGAYEQYF.

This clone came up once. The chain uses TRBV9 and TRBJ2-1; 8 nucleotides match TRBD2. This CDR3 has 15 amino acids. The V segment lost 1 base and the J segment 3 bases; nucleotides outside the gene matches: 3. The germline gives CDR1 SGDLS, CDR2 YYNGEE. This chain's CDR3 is CASSVSGLGYNEQFF. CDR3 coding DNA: TGTGCCAGCAGCGTATCGGGACTAGGCTACAATGAGCAGTTCTTC.

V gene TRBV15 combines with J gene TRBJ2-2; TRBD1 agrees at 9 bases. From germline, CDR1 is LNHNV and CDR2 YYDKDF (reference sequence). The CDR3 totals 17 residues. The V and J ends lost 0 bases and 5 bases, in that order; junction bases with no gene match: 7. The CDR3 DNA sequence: TGTGCCACCAGCAGAGATCTAGGACAGGGGTGGACCGGGGAGCTGTTTTTT. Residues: CATSRDLGQGWTGELFF.

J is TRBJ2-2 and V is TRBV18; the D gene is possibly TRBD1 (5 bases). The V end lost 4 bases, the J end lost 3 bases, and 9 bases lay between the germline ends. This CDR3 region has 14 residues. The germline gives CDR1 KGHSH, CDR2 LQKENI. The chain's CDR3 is CASSQGLDTGELFF. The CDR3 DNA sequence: TGTGCCAGCTCACAGGGGCTGGACACCGGGGAGCTGTTTTTT.

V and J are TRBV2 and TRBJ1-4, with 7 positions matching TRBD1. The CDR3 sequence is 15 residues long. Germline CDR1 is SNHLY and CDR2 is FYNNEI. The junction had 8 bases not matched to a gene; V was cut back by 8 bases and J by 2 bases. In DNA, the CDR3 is TGTGCCAGCCCCGCTCCGGGACAGACTAATGAAAAACTGTTTTTT. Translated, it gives CASPAPGQTNEKLFF.

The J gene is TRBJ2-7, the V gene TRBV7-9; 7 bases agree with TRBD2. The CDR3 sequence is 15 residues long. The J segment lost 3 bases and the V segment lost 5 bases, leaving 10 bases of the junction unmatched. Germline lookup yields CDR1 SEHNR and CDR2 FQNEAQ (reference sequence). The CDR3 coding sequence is TGTGCCAGCAGCCTGGGACCTAGCGGAATCTACGAGCAGTACTTC. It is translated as CASSLGPSGIYEQYF.